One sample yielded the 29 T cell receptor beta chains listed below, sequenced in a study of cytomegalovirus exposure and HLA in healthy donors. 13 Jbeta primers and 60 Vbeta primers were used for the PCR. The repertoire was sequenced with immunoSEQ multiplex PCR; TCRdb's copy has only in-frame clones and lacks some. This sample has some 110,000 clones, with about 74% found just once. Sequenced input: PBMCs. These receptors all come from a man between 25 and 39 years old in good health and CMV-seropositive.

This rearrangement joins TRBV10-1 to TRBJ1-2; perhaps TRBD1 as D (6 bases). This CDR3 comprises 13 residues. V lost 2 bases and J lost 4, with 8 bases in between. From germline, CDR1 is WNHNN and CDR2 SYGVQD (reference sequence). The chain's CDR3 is CASSETGTYGYTF. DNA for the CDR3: TGCGCCAGCAGTGAGACAGGGACCTATGGCTACACCTTC.

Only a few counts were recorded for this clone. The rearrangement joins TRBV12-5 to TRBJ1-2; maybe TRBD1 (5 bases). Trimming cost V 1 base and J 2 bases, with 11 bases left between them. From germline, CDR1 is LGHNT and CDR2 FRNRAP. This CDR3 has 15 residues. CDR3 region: CASGLGTPGNYGYTF. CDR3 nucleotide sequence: TGTGCTAGTGGTTTGGGGACACCTGGGAACTATGGCTACACCTTC.

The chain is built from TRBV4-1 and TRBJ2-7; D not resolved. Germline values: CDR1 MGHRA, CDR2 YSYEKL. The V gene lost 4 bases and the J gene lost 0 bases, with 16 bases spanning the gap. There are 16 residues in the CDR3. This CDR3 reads CASSPYPAGHSYEQYF. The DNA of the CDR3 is TGCGCCAGCAGCCCTTACCCGGCAGGTCACTCCTACGAGCAGTACTTC.

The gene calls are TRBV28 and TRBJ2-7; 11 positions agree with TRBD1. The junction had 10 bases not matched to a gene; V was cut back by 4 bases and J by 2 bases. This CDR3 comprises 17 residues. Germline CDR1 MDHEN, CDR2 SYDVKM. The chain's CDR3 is CASSSRLGTGGTYEQYF. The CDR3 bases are TGTGCCAGCAGTTCTAGGTTGGGGACAGGGGGGACCTACGAGCAGTACTTC.

CDR3 sequence (DNA): TGTGCCAGCAGCTTGGCCACAGGGGCCGTTTCTGGAAACACCATATATTTT. Amino acids: CASSLATGAVSGNTIYF. The chain links TRBV5-5 to TRBJ1-3; 7 bases agree with TRBD1. The CDR3 has 17 residues. CDR1 SGHKS and CDR2 YYEKEE come from the germline V gene (reference sequence). V shed 0 bases, J shed 1 base, and the junction held 7 bases outside the gene matches.

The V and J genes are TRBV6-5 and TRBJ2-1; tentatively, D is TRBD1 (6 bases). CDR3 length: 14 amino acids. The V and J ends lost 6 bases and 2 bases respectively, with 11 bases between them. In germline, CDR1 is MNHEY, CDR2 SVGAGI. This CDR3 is CASRGAAAYNEQFF. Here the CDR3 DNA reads TGTGCCAGCAGGGGGGCGGCGGCCTACAATGAGCAGTTCTTC.

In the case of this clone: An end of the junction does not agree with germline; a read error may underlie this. CDR3 in DNA: TGTGCCAGCAGCCAAGGACAGGGGAATGAAAAACTGTTTTTT. Its translation: CASSQGQGNEKLFF. This rearrangement joins TRBV4-1 to TRBJ1-4; 9 bases are a match to TRBD1. Germline V gene sequence: CDR1 MGHRA, CDR2 YSYEKL. The CDR3 totals 14 residues.

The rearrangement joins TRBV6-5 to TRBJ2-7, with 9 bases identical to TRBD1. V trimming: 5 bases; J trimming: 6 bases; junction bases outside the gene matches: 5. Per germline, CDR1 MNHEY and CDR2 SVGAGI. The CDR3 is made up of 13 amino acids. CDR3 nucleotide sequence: TGTGCCAGCAGTGTGGACAGGGGAGGCGAGCAGTACTTC. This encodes CASSVDRGGEQYF.

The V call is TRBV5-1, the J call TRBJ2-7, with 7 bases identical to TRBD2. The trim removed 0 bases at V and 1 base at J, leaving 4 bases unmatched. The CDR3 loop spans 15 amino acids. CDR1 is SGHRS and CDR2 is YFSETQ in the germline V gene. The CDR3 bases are TGCGCCAGCAGCTTGGGGGGAGGGCCTTCCTACGAGCAGTACTTC. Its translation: CASSLGGGPSYEQYF.

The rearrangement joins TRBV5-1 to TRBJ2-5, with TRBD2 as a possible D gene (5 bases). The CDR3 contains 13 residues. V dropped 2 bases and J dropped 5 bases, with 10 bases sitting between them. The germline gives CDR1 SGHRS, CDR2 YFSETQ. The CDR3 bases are TGCGCCAGCAGCTTTGACTCGGGGGAGACCCAGTACTTC. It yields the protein CASSFDSGETQYF.

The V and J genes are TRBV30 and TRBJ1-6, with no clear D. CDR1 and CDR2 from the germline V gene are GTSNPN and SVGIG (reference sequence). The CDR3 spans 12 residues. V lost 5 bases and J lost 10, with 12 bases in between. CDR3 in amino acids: CAWSLTGSPLHF. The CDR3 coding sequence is TGTGCCTGGTCCTTAACGGGGTCACCCCTCCACTTT.

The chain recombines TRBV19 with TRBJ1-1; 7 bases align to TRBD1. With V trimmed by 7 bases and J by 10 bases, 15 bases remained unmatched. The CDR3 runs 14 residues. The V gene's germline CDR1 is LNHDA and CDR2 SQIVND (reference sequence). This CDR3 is CASTDEGAPRGAFF. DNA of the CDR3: TGTGCCAGTACCGACGAGGGGGCCCCCCGGGGAGCTTTCTTT.

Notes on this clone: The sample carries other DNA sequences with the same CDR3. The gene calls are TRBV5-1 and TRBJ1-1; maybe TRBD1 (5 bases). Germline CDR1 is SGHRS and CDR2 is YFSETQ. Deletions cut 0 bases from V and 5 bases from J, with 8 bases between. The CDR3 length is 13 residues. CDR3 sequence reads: CASSLAGETEAFF. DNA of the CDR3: TGCGCCAGCAGCTTGGCGGGGGAGACTGAAGCTTTCTTT. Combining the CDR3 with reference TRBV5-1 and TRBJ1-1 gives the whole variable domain KAGVTQTPRYLIKTRGQQVTLSCSPISGHRSVSWYQQTPGQGLQFLFEYFSETQRNKGNFPGRFSGRQFSNSRSEMNVSTLELGDSALYLCASSLAGETEAFFGQGTRLTVV.

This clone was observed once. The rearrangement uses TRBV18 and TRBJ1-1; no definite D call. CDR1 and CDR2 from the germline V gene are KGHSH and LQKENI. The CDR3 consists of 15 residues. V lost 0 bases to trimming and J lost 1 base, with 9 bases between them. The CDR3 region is CASSPPRVGNTEAFF. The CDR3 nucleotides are TGTGCCAGCTCACCACCGCGGGTAGGGAACACTGAAGCTTTCTTT.

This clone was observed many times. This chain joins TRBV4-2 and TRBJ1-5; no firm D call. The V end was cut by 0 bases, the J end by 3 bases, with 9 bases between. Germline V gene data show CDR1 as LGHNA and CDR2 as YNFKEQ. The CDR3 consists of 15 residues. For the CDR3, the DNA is TGTGCCAGCAGCCAAGATCGCGGGGTCAATCAGCCCCAGCATTTT. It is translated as CASSQDRGVNQPQHF.

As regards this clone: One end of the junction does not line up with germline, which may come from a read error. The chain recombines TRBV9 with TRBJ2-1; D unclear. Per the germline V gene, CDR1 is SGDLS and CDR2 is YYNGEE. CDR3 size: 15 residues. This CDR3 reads CASSVDASYYTEQFF. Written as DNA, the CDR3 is TGTGCCAGCAGCGTAGACGCTAGTTACTACACTGAGCAGTTCTTC. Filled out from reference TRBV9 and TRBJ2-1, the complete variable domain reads DSGVTQTPKHLITATGQRVTLRCSPRSGDLSVYWYQQSLDQGLQFLIQYYNGEERAKGNILERFSAQQFPDLHSELNLSSLELGDSALYFCASSVDASYYTEQFFGPGTRLTVL.

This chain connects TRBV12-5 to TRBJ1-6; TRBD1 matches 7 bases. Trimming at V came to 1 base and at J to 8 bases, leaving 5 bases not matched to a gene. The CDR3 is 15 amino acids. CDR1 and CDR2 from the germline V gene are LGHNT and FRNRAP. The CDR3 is CASGLGGTVDSPLHF. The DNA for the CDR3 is TGTGCTAGTGGTTTGGGTGGGACAGTGGATTCACCCCTCCACTTT.

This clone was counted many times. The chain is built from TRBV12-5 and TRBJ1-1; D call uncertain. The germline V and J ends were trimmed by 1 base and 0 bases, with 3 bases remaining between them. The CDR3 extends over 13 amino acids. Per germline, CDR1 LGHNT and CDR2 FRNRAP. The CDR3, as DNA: TGTGCTAGTGGTTTGGCCTTGAACACTGAAGCTTTCTTT. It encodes CASGLALNTEAFF.

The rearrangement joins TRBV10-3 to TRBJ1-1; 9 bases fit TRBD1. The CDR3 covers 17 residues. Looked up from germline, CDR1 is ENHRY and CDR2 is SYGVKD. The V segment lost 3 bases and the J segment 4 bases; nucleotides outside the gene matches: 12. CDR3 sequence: CAISDWGQGPSRTEAFF. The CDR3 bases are TGTGCCATCAGTGATTGGGGACAGGGCCCATCGCGCACTGAAGCTTTCTTT.

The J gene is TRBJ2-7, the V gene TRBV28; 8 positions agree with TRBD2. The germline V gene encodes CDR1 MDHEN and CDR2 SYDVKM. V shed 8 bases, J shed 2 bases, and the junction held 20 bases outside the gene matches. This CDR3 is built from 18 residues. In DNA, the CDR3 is TGTGCCAGCCCGCCATCAGGGGCGCGAGAGCGGGGGACCTACGAGCAGTACTTC. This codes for CASPPSGARERGTYEQYF.

CDR3 residues: CASSTLPTDMNTEAFF. CDR3 nucleotides: TGTGCCAGCAGCACGTTACCGACAGATATGAACACTGAAGCTTTCTTT. The J gene is TRBJ1-1, the V gene TRBV9; weak D call: TRBD1 (5 bases). The CDR3 sequence is 16 residues long. CDR1 and CDR2 from the germline V gene are SGDLS and YYNGEE. Trimming removed 4 bases from V and 0 bases from J, with 16 bases in between.

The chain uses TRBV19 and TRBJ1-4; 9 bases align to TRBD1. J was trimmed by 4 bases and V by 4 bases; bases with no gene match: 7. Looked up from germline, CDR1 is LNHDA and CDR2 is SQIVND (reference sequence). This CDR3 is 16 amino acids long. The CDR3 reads CASSTLDRGRNEKLFF. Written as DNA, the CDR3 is TGTGCCAGTAGTACGTTGGACAGGGGCCGTAATGAAAAACTGTTTTTT.

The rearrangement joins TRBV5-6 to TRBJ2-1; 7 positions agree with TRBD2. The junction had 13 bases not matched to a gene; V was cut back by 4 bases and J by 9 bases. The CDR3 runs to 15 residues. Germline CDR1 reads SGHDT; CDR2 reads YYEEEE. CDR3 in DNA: TGTGCCAGCAGCCGCGGGGGACCTTTACCGGTTGAGCAGTTCTTC. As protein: CASSRGGPLPVEQFF.

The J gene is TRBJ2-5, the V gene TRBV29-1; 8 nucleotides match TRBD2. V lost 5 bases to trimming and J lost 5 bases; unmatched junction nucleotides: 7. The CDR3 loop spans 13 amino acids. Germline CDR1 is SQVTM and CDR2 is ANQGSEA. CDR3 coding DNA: TGCAGCGTTCTCGGACTAGCTGGGGAGACCCAGTACTTC. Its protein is CSVLGLAGETQYF.

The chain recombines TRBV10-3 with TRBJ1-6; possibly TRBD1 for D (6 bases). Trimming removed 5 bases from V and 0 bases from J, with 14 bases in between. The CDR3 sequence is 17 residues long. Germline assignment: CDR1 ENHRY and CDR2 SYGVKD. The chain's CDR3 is CAISSYRVDSYNSPLHF. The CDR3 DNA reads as TGTGCCATCAGTTCCTACAGGGTCGACTCCTATAATTCACCCCTCCACTTT.

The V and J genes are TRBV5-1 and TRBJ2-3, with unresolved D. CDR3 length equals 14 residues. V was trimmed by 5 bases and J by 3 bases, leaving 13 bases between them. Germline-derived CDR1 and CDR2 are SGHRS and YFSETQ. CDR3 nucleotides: TGCGCCAGCAGTCCCGACTTGATGACAGATACGCAGTATTTT. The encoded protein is CASSPDLMTDTQYF.

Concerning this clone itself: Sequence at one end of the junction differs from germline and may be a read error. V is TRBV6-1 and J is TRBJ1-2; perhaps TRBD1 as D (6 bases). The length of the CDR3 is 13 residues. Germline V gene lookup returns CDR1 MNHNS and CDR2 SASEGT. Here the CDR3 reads CASSEVAGEDYTF. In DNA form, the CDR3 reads TGTGCCAGCAGCGAAGTGGCAGGGGAAGACTACACCTTC.

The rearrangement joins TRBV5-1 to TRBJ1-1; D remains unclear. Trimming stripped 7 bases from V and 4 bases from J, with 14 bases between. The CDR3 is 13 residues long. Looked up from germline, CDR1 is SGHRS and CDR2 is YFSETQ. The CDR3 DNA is TGCGCCAGCGGATGGAGGGCAGCCACTGAAGCTTTCTTT. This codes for CASGWRAATEAFF.

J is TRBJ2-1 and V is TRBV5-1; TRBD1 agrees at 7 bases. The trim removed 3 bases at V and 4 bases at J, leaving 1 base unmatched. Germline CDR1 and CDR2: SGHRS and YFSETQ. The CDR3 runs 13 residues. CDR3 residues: CASSSDRYNEQFF. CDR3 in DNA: TGCGCCAGCAGCTCGGACAGGTACAATGAGCAGTTCTTC.